This TCR beta chain was sequenced for a study of breast tumors, draining lymph nodes, adjacent tissues. Study-wide results and limits: Most tumor T cells seemingly derive from lymph node, then expand in tumor.

From germline, CDR1 is SGHTA and CDR2 FQGNSA. The CDR3 covers 15 residues. V shed 4 bases, J shed 4 bases, and the junction held 5 bases outside the gene matches. Breast cancer patients provided tissue from their axillary draining lymph nodes. This clonotype appeared many times. Its matching antigen is unknown. TCRdb analysed the multiplex PCR reads with MiXCR anew, one entry per CDR3 protein. This table has around 150,000 distinct CDR3 sequences, around 24% appearing once. This sequence originates from a female donor with breast cancer. Some clones in this sample may be carry-over from other donors' samples. This rearrangement joins TRBV7-2 to TRBJ2-7; 12 bases are a match to TRBD2. Sequencing was done on a sample of axillary lymph node tissue. The CDR3 DNA sequence: TGTGCCAGCAGCTACCTAGCGGGAGGGATGTACGAGCAGTACTTC. Encoded protein: CASSYLAGGMYEQYF.